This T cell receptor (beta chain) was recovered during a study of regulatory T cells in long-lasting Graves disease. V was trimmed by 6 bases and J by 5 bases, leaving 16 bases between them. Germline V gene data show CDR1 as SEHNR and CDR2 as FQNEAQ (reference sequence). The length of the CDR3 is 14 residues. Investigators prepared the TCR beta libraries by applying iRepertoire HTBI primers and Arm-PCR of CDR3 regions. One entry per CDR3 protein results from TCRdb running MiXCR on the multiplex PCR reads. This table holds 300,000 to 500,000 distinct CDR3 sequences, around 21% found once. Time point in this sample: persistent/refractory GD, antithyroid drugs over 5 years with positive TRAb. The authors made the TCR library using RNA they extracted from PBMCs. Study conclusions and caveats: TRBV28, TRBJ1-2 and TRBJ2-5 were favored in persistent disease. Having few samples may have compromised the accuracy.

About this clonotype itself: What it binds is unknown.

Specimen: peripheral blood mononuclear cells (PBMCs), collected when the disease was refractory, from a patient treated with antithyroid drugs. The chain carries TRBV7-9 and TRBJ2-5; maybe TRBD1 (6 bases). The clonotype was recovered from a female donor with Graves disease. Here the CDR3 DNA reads TGTGCCAGCAGGCTGGACAGCGCTCGTGAGACCCAGTACTTC. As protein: CASRLDSARETQYF.